These 21 T cell receptor beta chains were sequenced from one sample in a study of Graves' ophthalmopathy and Graves' hyperthyroidism. The authors amplified TCR beta CDR3 regions from RNA transcripts. HTBI primers primed a first-round RT-PCR, and a second-round multiplex PCR followed. MiXCR, run by TCRdb on the multiplex PCR reads, gives a single entry per CDR3 protein. This sample has tens of thousands of distinct CDR3 sequences, with approximately 53% found just once. What was sequenced was peripheral blood. These receptors were obtained from an adult woman with stable Graves' hyperthyroidism.

This clonotype was counted at least ten times. The V gene is TRBV7-9, the J gene TRBJ2-7; 16 bases are a match to TRBD2. This CDR3 contains 20 residues. V lost 6 bases to trimming and J lost 3 bases; unmatched junction nucleotides: 17. The germline gives CDR1 SEHNR, CDR2 FQNEAQ (reference sequence). This CDR3 is CASSLWGLAGGPWWIYEQYF. CDR3 nucleotides: TGTGCCAGCAGTTTGTGGGGACTAGCGGGAGGGCCGTGGTGGATCTACGAGCAGTACTTC.

This clonotype was picked up many times. V and J are TRBV27 and TRBJ2-7; tentatively, D is TRBD1 (5 bases). Trimming took 3 bases from V and 2 from J, leaving 11 bases between them. Germline V gene sequence: CDR1 MNHEY, CDR2 SMNVEV (reference sequence). The CDR3 consists of 14 residues. Here the CDR3 DNA reads TGTGCCAGCAGTTTCAGGGCCAGGACCTACGAGCAGTACTTC. Translated, it gives CASSFRARTYEQYF.

This clonotype has more than one count but fewer than ten. The chain has TRBV20-1 and TRBJ2-7; 7 positions agree with TRBD2. The germline V gene encodes CDR1 DFQATT and CDR2 SNEGSKA (reference sequence). This CDR3 has 12 residues. The CDR3 spells CTAIGGAYEQYF. CDR3 bases: TGCACCGCGATTGGGGGGGCCTACGAGCAGTACTTC.

At least ten counts were recorded for this clonotype. The chain uses TRBV10-1 and TRBJ1-1, with D unclear. Between the trimmed V and J ends, which lost 4 bases and 3 bases, there was a span of 12 bases. CDR3 size: 14 residues. Germline-derived CDR1 and CDR2 are WNHNN and SYGVQD (reference sequence). This CDR3 reads CASSGAQMDTEAFF. The CDR3 nucleotides are TGCGCCAGCAGTGGAGCACAGATGGACACTGAAGCTTTCTTT.

This chain joins TRBV20-1 and TRBJ2-7, with 8 positions matching TRBD2. Germline V lookup: CDR1 DFQATT, CDR2 SNEGSKA (reference sequence). The CDR3 totals 13 residues. The ends lost 2 bases at V and 4 bases at J; junction bases unmatched: 4. CDR3 DNA sequence: TGCAGTGCTAGACGGCTAGCGGGTTACGAGCAGTACTTC. Amino acids: CSARRLAGYEQYF.

The CDR3 bases are TGTGCCAGCAGCGGACAGGGTTGGGGCACTGAAGCTTTCTTT. This codes for CASSGQGWGTEAFF. The V gene is TRBV9, the J gene TRBJ1-1, with 7 bases that match TRBD1. This CDR3 contains 14 residues. Unmatched junction bases numbered 6, after V lost 3 bases and J lost 4 bases. Per germline, CDR1 SGDLS and CDR2 YYNGEE.

As for this clonotype: The junction and the germline gene differ at one end; a read error may be behind it. The V call is TRBV11-1, the J call TRBJ2-3; D is uncertain. Germline CDR1 is SGHAT and CDR2 is FQDESV (reference sequence). CDR3 size: 12 residues. The CDR3: CASSPITDTHYF. CDR3 sequence (DNA): TGTGCCAGCAGCCCGATCACAGATACGCACTATTTT.

In its sample, this clonotype is medium-sized. The chain combines TRBV2 with TRBJ1-5; 7 nucleotides match TRBD1. Germline loops: CDR1 SNHLY, CDR2 FYNNEI. CDR3 size: 13 residues. V shed 4 bases and J 7 bases; nucleotides not matched to a gene: 4. CDR3 bases: TGTGCCAGCAGTGCAACAGGGGTCCAGCCCCAGCATTTT. It is translated as CASSATGVQPQHF. The entire variable domain, with the rest obtained from reference TRBV2 and TRBJ1-5, is as follows: EPEVTQTPSHQVTQMGQEVILRCVPISNHLYFYWYRQILGQKVEFLVSFYNNEISEKSEIFDDQFSVERPDGSNFTLKIRSTKLEDSAMYFCASSATGVQPQHFGDGTRLSIL.

Ten or more counts support this clonotype. The chain couples TRBV20-1 to TRBJ2-3; a weak D match, TRBD2 (6 bases). The germline gives CDR1 DFQATT, CDR2 SNEGSKA (reference sequence). The V gene lost 6 bases and the J gene lost 2 bases, with 18 bases spanning the gap. This CDR3 contains 15 residues. CDR3 in amino acids: CSAQVSSDYTDTQYF. The DNA of the CDR3 is TGCAGTGCGCAAGTCTCTAGCGACTACACAGATACGCAGTATTTT.

V and J are TRBV20-1 and TRBJ1-2, with 9 bases that match TRBD1. V gave up 6 bases and J gave up 7 bases; unmatched junction bases: 6. CDR1 DFQATT and CDR2 SNEGSKA come from the germline V gene (reference sequence). The CDR3 has 12 residues. The CDR3 nucleotides are TGCAGTGCCCGTGGACAGGGGATTGGCTACACCTTC. This encodes CSARGQGIGYTF.

The chain joins TRBV7-2 to TRBJ1-6, with 8 bases that match TRBD1. The CDR3 has 16 residues. V lost 1 base to trimming and J lost 7 bases; unmatched junction nucleotides: 6. Germline CDR1 is SGHTA and CDR2 is FQGNSA. The CDR3 region is CASSLGQGFYNSPLHF. Here the CDR3 DNA reads TGTGCCAGCAGCTTAGGACAGGGGTTCTACAATTCACCCCTCCACTTT.

This clonotype was counted a single time. The chain recombines TRBV29-1 with TRBJ2-5, with 13 bases identical to TRBD2. Per the germline V gene, CDR1 is SQVTM and CDR2 is ANQGSEA. The CDR3 totals 15 residues. J gave up 6 bases and V 4 bases, and 8 bases lay outside the gene matches. CDR3 nucleotides: TGCAGCGTTGTCCTTACTAGCGGGAGGGCCAAGACCCAGTACTTC. This codes for CSVVLTSGRAKTQYF. The whole variable domain, remainder taken from reference TRBV29-1 and TRBJ2-5, is SAVISQKPSRDICQRGTSLTIQCQVDSQVTMMFWYRQQPGQSLTLIATANQGSEATYESGFVIDKFPISRPNLTFSTLTVSNMSPEDSSIYLCSVVLTSGRAKTQYFGPGTRLLVL.

This clonotype was counted at least ten times. The chain uses TRBV12-5 and TRBJ1-3; no clear D. Germline lookup yields CDR1 LGHNT and CDR2 FRNRAP. The CDR3 extends over 12 amino acids. Trimming pared 6 bases from V and 2 bases from J, leaving 5 bases between. The CDR3 sequence: CASGLTGNTIYF. The DNA of the CDR3 is TGTGCTAGTGGCCTGACTGGAAACACCATATATTTT.

This clonotype was recorded many times. The chain combines TRBV27 with TRBJ2-7; no clear D. V gave up 3 bases and J gave up 6 bases, with 12 bases separating them. The germline CDR1 and CDR2 sequences are MNHEY and SMNVEV (reference sequence). CDR3 size: 13 residues. As DNA, the CDR3 is TGTGCCAGCAGTTTTTACGGCGGAAGCGAGCAGTACTTC. This encodes CASSFYGGSEQYF.

This sequence joins TRBV5-6 and TRBJ2-7; the D gene is possibly TRBD1 (6 bases). The germline CDR1 and CDR2 sequences are SGHDT and YYEEEE. V shed 0 bases and J shed 2 bases, with 9 bases lying between them. The CDR3 totals 14 residues. As DNA, the CDR3 is TGTGCCAGCAGCTTGGGGAGGACAGCCTACGAGCAGTACTTC. Translated: CASSLGRTAYEQYF.

Regarding this clonotype: The CDR3 does not end in the conserved phenylalanine or tryptophan, so this is likely a read error. The DNA is left out, because the CDR3 cannot be placed on it with certainty; the CDR3 is given as TCRdb lists it. This rearrangement joins TRBV2 to TRBJ1-2; TRBD1, the table's D call, lacks a check against the DNA. Germline V gene sequence: CDR1 SNHLY, CDR2 FYNNEI. From its first to its last residue, the CDR3 has 16 amino acids. CDR3 region: CANSEALVSSVKDGTL.

This rearrangement joins TRBV7-9 to TRBJ2-7; D call uncertain. The CDR3 covers 13 residues. V lost 3 bases and J 1 base, leaving 7 bases between the germline ends. The germline CDR1 and CDR2 sequences are SEHNR and FQNEAQ (reference sequence). CDR3 nucleotide sequence: TGTGCCAGCAGCTTGGCCTTATCCTACGAGCAGTACTTC. Encoded protein: CASSLALSYEQYF.

This clonotype was detected ten times or more. The rearrangement joins TRBV5-1 to TRBJ1-1, with D possibly TRBD1 on 5 matching bases. V lost 0 bases to trimming and J lost 6 bases, with 9 bases between them. The CDR3 is 13 amino acids. CDR1 is SGHRS, CDR2 YFSETQ, per germline. CDR3 residues: CASSLEAGSEAFF. In DNA, the CDR3 is TGCGCCAGCAGCTTGGAGGCAGGGTCTGAAGCTTTCTTT.

The rearrangement uses TRBV2 and TRBJ2-2; TRBD1 matches 8 bases. V lost 4 bases, J lost 1 base, and 5 bases stayed unmatched. This CDR3 is built from 16 residues. The germline V gene has CDR1 SNHLY and CDR2 FYNNEI. The CDR3 reads CASSGVGTGNTGELFF. The CDR3 coding sequence is TGTGCCAGCAGTGGGGTAGGGACAGGGAACACCGGGGAGCTGTTTTTT.

This clonotype occurred many times. The chain uses TRBV28 and TRBJ1-3; maybe TRBD1 (6 bases). Germline CDR1 reads MDHEN; CDR2 reads SYDVKM. V was trimmed by 1 base and J by 4 bases, leaving 11 bases between them. This CDR3 is built from 15 residues. The CDR3 coding sequence is TGTGCCAGCAGTTTATCAGGGACATTCGGAAACACCATATATTTT. Protein product: CASSLSGTFGNTIYF.

This clonotype was recorded many times. This chain connects TRBV15 to TRBJ2-3; D is uncertain. The J call may be incorrect, as the DNA end agrees better with TRBJ1-5. The CDR3 runs 14 residues. Germline CDR1 reads LNHNV; CDR2 reads YYDKDF (reference sequence). The CDR3 coding sequence is TGTGCCACCAGCAGAGCCCCTACCACAGATACGCAGCATTTT. This codes for CATSRAPTTDTQHF.